This T cell receptor beta chain is drawn from a study of blood T cells in healthy people across ages. Study details: There was about one barcoded beta molecule captured by template switching per two T cells.

This clonotype turned up a few times. Its antigen is unidentified. The use of a sample-barcoded 5' primer and a J-beta primer mix characterized a second PCR of about 7 to 12 cycles. Every sample gave at least 2.5 million paired-end reads containing CDR3. TCRdb fed the 5' RACE reads into MiXCR, producing one record per CDR3 protein. The sample includes approximately 730,000 distinct CDR3 sequences, approximately 39% of them seen just once. Study-level findings and limits: Both naive CD4+ cell counts and diversity were greater in long-lived donors than in aged donors.

Trimming removed 3 bases at V and 0 bases at J, with 12 bases between. Germline CDR1 is SGHVS and CDR2 is FNYEAQ. CDR3 length: 16 amino acids. This TCR was sampled from a woman in her fifties or sixties in good health. Material: blood. The rearrangement uses TRBV7-6 and TRBJ1-5; D remains unclear. CDR3 region: CASSFPQTDSNQPQHF. CDR3 nucleotides: TGTGCCAGCAGCTTTCCACAGACCGATAGCAATCAGCCCCAGCATTTT.